This T cell receptor (beta chain) was identified in a study of human T cells and chemical hapten exposure. The wider study: Donors were sensitized with 2% DPC on the upper inner arm. Patients, a majority of them female, were diagnosed with alopecia areata, totalis or universalis.

Time point defined: pre-sensitization, week 0. The sample's treatment: therapeutic diphenylcyclopropenone sensitization with weekly scalp DPC. Individual cDNA molecules in this library carried unique molecular identifiers. TCRdb re-called the RACE reads with MiXCR, one entry per CDR3 protein. Here the sample spans about 250,000 distinct CDR3 sequences, roughly 7.4% being singletons. The sequence was collected from a young man with alopecia areata. Some clones in this sample may be carry-over from other donors' samples. Material: whole blood, obtained in connection with sensitization to the hapten diphenylcyclopropenone (DPC).

The CDR3 DNA sequence: TGTGCCAGCAGCCAGAGCCGGGACCGCTGGCGGGTAGATACGCAGTATTTT. Amino acids: CASSQSRDRWRVDTQYF. The chain has TRBV7-8 and TRBJ2-3; D is possibly TRBD1 or TRBD2 (5 bases each). The V and J ends lost 5 bases and 5 bases respectively, with 23 bases between them. CDR1 and CDR2 from the germline V gene are SGHVS and FQNEAQ. The CDR3 spans 17 residues.